The clone carrying this T cell receptor beta chain was detected a few times. The CDR3 is 13 amino acids. The V and J ends lost 0 bases and 5 bases respectively, with 5 bases between them. Looked up from germline, CDR1 is SGHKS and CDR2 is YYEKEE (reference sequence). Produced via immunoSEQ multiplex PCR; TCRdb's table is partial and in-frame only. The table lists over 250,000 clones, approximately 88% of them singletons, with roughly 0.8% in the top ten. The sample belongs to a study of blood T cell repertoires in COVID-19. Study-wide context: PBMCs, B-cell-depleted T cells, or T cells provided the cDNA or gDNA that made up the material.

The TCR was taken from a woman aged 30 to 39 with acute or convalescent COVID-19. The chain joins TRBV5-5 to TRBJ2-2; weak D call: TRBD2 (5 bases). Sequencing was carried out using peripheral blood. CDR3 in amino acids: CASSLGGTGELFF. The CDR3 region has the DNA TGTGCCAGCAGCTTGGGAGGGACCGGGGAGCTGTTTTTT.